The 18 T cell receptor beta chains reported below all come from one sample, sequenced in a study of cytomegalovirus exposure and HLA in healthy donors. Method: immunoSEQ multiplex PCR; TCRdb's copy keeps in-frame clones and lacks some. The sample includes 150,000 to 200,000 clones, 84% of them seen just once. The sample comprised PBMCs. All receptors come from a young man in good health and CMV-seropositive.

The V and J genes are TRBV5-6 and TRBJ2-7, with TRBD2 matching over 8 bases. CDR1 is SGHDT, CDR2 YYEEEE, per germline. The J segment lost 7 bases and the V segment lost 1 base, leaving 10 bases of the junction unmatched. The CDR3 consists of 15 residues. CDR3 nucleotides: TGTGCCAGCAGCTTGAGACTAGCGCCCTCGGGGGAGCAGTACTTC. Translation: CASSLRLAPSGEQYF. The full variable domain, with the rest looked up from reference TRBV5-6 and TRBJ2-7, is DAGVTQSPTHLIKTRGQQVTLRCSPKSGHDTVSWYQQALGQGPQFIFQYYEEEERQRGNFPDRFSGHQFPNYSSELNVNALLLGDSALYLCASSLRLAPSGEQYFGPGTRLTVT.

Here the CDR3 DNA reads TGTGCCAGCAGTTTAATCAGGACTACGTCCTACAATGAGCAGTTCTTC. This codes for CASSLIRTTSYNEQFF. This chain connects TRBV28 to TRBJ2-1; D is perhaps TRBD2 (6 bases). This CDR3 is 16 amino acids long. V was trimmed by 2 bases and J by 1 base, leaving 12 bases between them. Per germline, CDR1 MDHEN and CDR2 SYDVKM.

The chain links TRBV6-5 to TRBJ1-2, with D maybe TRBD1 (6 bases). Trimming removed 2 bases from V and 6 bases from J, with 10 bases in between. Germline CDR1 is MNHEY and CDR2 is SVGAGI. There are 13 residues in the CDR3. The CDR3 region has the DNA TGTGCCAGCAGTTACGGGGGCACCGATGGCTACACCTTC. Amino acids: CASSYGGTDGYTF.

J is TRBJ2-7 and V is TRBV6-1, with D tentatively TRBD1 (6 bases). Looked up from germline, CDR1 is MNHNS and CDR2 is SASEGT. The V and J ends lost 11 bases and 9 bases respectively, with 11 bases between them. This CDR3 is 9 amino acids long. CDR3 loop: CALGDTQYF. The CDR3 DNA follows: TGTGCCCTAGGGGACACGCAGTACTTC.

This clone was recorded once. J is TRBJ1-2 and V is TRBV6-5, with 11 bases lining up with TRBD1. After removal of 8 bases from V and 8 bases from J, the junction contained 13 bases not matched to a gene. Germline V gene data show CDR1 as MNHEY and CDR2 as SVGAGI. There are 15 residues in the CDR3. The CDR3 nucleotides read TGTGCCAGCGGCTTACTCGGACAGGGGGCAGAGGGCTACACCTTC. Amino acids: CASGLLGQGAEGYTF.

In DNA, the CDR3 is TGTGCCAGCAGGGTCGACAGTGCAGGGGAGCAGTACTTC. Protein sequence: CASRVDSAGEQYF. The genes are TRBV2 and TRBJ2-7; possibly TRBD1 for D (5 bases). The V end lost 6 bases, the J end lost 7 bases, and 16 bases lay between the germline ends. This CDR3 region has 13 residues. Germline V gene lookup returns CDR1 SNHLY and CDR2 FYNNEI.

The CDR3 reads CASSKELKVYGYTF. For the CDR3, the DNA is TGTGCCAGCAGCAAGGAACTAAAGGTCTATGGCTACACCTTC. V gene TRBV2 combines with J gene TRBJ1-2; D ambiguous. V dropped 6 bases and J dropped 4 bases, with 15 bases sitting between them. This CDR3 has 14 residues. Germline V lookup: CDR1 SNHLY, CDR2 FYNNEI. The entire variable domain, with the rest obtained from reference TRBV2 and TRBJ1-2, is as follows: EPEVTQTPSHQVTQMGQEVILRCVPISNHLYFYWYRQILGQKVEFLVSFYNNEISEKSEIFDDQFSVERPDGSNFTLKIRSTKLEDSAMYFCASSKELKVYGYTFGSGTRLTVV.

The chain carries TRBV15 and TRBJ2-1, with a possible D match to TRBD2 (6 bases). This CDR3 contains 15 residues. Germline CDR1 and CDR2: LNHNV and YYDKDF (reference sequence). V lost 4 bases to trimming and J lost 5 bases, with 15 bases between them. This CDR3 reads CATSMGGRGNNEQFF. The CDR3 region has the DNA TGTGCCACCAGCATGGGCGGGCGGGGCAACAATGAGCAGTTCTTC.

This sequence joins TRBV27 and TRBJ2-5, with D perhaps matching TRBD2 (5 bases). Germline CDR1 is MNHEY and CDR2 is SMNVEV (reference sequence). The CDR3 runs to 15 residues. Trimming pared 6 bases from V and 9 bases from J, leaving 23 bases between. In DNA, the CDR3 is TGTGCCAGCAGCGATGGCACAAGGGAGTTGGTGGCCCAGTACTTC. The encoded protein is CASSDGTRELVAQYF.

The gene calls are TRBV18 and TRBJ2-1; D is uncertain. The germline V gene has CDR1 KGHSH and CDR2 LQKENI. V lost 3 bases and J 5 bases, leaving 8 bases between the germline ends. This CDR3 region has 13 residues. The chain's CDR3 is CASSPKQNNEQFF. In DNA, the CDR3 is TGTGCCAGCTCACCTAAACAAAACAATGAGCAGTTCTTC.

The chain employs TRBV7-3 and TRBJ2-2; 9 bases match TRBD2. Germline CDR1 reads SGHTA; CDR2 reads FQGTGA. The trim removed 3 bases at V and 0 bases at J, leaving 2 bases unmatched. CDR3 length: 16 amino acids. The CDR3 protein is CASSFSSGTNTGELFF. CDR3 coding DNA: TGTGCCAGCAGCTTCTCTAGCGGGACGAACACCGGGGAGCTGTTTTTT.

The genes are TRBV19 and TRBJ2-7, with D perhaps matching TRBD2 (5 bases). Germline lookup yields CDR1 LNHDA and CDR2 SQIVND (reference sequence). Trimming took 3 bases from V and 2 from J, leaving 11 bases between them. CDR3 length: 14 residues. CDR3 nucleotides: TGTGCCAGTAGTATCGGGGTTTCTCCCTACGAGCAGTACTTC. It codes for CASSIGVSPYEQYF.

This chain joins TRBV28 and TRBJ1-2; TRBD1 aligns across 10 bases. Germline-derived CDR1 and CDR2 are MDHEN and SYDVKM. V shed 2 bases, J shed 7 bases, and the junction held 4 bases outside the gene matches. The CDR3 covers 14 residues. CDR3 in DNA: TGTGCCAGCAGTTTACCGGGACAGGGGTTTGGCTACACCTTC. Its protein is CASSLPGQGFGYTF.

V gene TRBV5-6 combines with J gene TRBJ1-2; D call uncertain. This CDR3 contains 16 residues. Germline lookup yields CDR1 SGHDT and CDR2 YYEEEE. Trimming removed 0 bases from V and 5 bases from J, with 17 bases in between. The DNA of the CDR3 is TGTGCCAGCAGCTTGGCTAGTGTCCGAATGGCGTATGGCTACACCTTC. Its protein is CASSLASVRMAYGYTF. The full variable domain, with the rest looked up from reference TRBV5-6 and TRBJ1-2, is DAGVTQSPTHLIKTRGQQVTLRCSPKSGHDTVSWYQQALGQGPQFIFQYYEEEERQRGNFPDRFSGHQFPNYSSELNVNALLLGDSALYLCASSLASVRMAYGYTFGSGTRLTVV.

In its sample, this clone was seen a few times. The rearrangement links TRBV19 to TRBJ2-7; 9 bases match TRBD2. J gave up 4 bases and V 11 bases, and 6 bases lay outside the gene matches. This CDR3 is built from 12 residues. The germline V gene encodes CDR1 LNHDA and CDR2 SQIVND (reference sequence). DNA of the CDR3: TGTGCCTGCGGGGGGGGTTTTTACGAGCAGTACTTC. Amino acids: CACGGGFYEQYF.

The chain links TRBV30 to TRBJ2-1; the D gene is possibly TRBD2 (6 bases). The germline V gene encodes CDR1 GTSNPN and CDR2 SVGIG (reference sequence). This CDR3 is built from 12 residues. V was cut by 5 bases and J by 4 bases, with 9 bases left in between. CDR3 protein: CAWEGLYNEQFF. The CDR3 DNA sequence: TGTGCCTGGGAGGGACTGTACAATGAGCAGTTCTTC.

The chain employs TRBV28 and TRBJ2-4; 7 nucleotides agree with TRBD2. Looked up from germline, CDR1 is MDHEN and CDR2 is SYDVKM. Trimming took 6 bases from V and 0 from J; bases not matched to a gene: 2. There are 14 residues in the CDR3. CDR3 DNA sequence: TGTGCCAGCAGCGCTAGCGGAGCCAAAAACATTCAGTACTTC. Residues: CASSASGAKNIQYF.

This sequence joins TRBV4-3 and TRBJ1-1; 9 nucleotides match TRBD1. Looked up from germline, CDR1 is LGHNA and CDR2 is YSLEER. V lost 2 bases and J lost 11; bases outside the gene matches: 18. The CDR3 consists of 17 residues. DNA of the CDR3: TGCGCCAGCAGCCAATTAACCGGGACAGGGCAGATGAGGAGGGCTTTCTTT. Its translation is CASSQLTGTGQMRRAFF.